This T cell receptor beta chain was recovered during a study of cytomegalovirus exposure and HLA in healthy donors. On the study more broadly: Earlier sequencing of 150 million to 200 million T cells yielded about 120 million unique TCR beta sequences.

The PCR ran on 60 Vbeta and 13 Jbeta primers. Some clones are missing from TCRdb's copy, which holds only in-frame ones; the method was immunoSEQ multiplex PCR. The sample has fewer than 200,000 clones, roughly 84% seen once. Whole-study results and caveats: The classifier, whose performance was assessed in both the original and validation cohorts, reportedly diagnosed cytomegalovirus status with high specificity and sensitivity. Researchers reported in a later analysis that a missense DCLRE1C variant was tied to TCR beta V- and J-gene trimming. The majority of TCR sequences were rare, yet some public TCRs appeared in many donors.

Germline trimming cut 1 base from V and 1 base from J; bases unmatched to any gene: 5. Germline V gives CDR1 MNHEY, CDR2 SMNVEV (reference sequence). The CDR3 has 16 amino acids. In the case of this clone: Its antigen is not known.

The sequenced material came from PBMCs. The rearrangement links TRBV27 to TRBJ2-7; 9 positions match TRBD1. The TCR sequence derives from a man between 25 and 39 years old in good health and CMV-seronegative. The CDR3 reads CASSLLRGQGSYEQYF. For the CDR3, the DNA is TGTGCCAGCAGTTTATTACGGGGACAGGGATCCTACGAGCAGTACTTC.